This T cell receptor (beta chain) stems from a study of T-cell reconstitution after alpha-beta-depleted transplantation in children. The TCRbeta library was prepared with unique molecular identifiers. TCRdb reanalysed the PCR reads using MiXCR and keeps one entry per CDR3 protein. The data contain a few hundred thousand distinct CDR3 sequences, 12% of them seen just once; the ten biggest clones take up about 5.6%. This clonotype has more than one count but fewer than ten. V dropped 0 bases and J dropped 4 bases, with 8 bases sitting between them. The germline V gene has CDR1 SGHVS and CDR2 FNYEAQ. The CDR3 covers 14 residues.

This receptor was taken from a human donor who donated a stem cell graft to a child with combined immunodeficiency. The chain has TRBV7-6 and TRBJ2-3; no clear D. Sequencing used PBMCs from the stem cell graft donor, obtained from the stem cell graft. This CDR3 reads CASSLAGWADTQYF. As DNA, the CDR3 is TGTGCCAGCAGCTTAGCAGGGTGGGCAGATACGCAGTATTTT.